The present T cell receptor (beta chain) was sequenced within a study of identical twins. V was shortened by 2 bases and J by 0 bases, with 8 bases between the two germline ends. CDR1 and CDR2 (germline): DFQATT, SNEGSKA (reference sequence). The CDR3 runs 14 residues. Template switching (which added a universal primer site) was used, and cDNA carried unique molecular identifiers. In TCRdb, the 5' RACE reads were re-called with MiXCR into one record per CDR3 protein. The sample consists of 130,000 to 150,000 distinct CDR3 sequences, roughly 3.5% of them appearing once. This clonotype was observed at least ten times.

This rearrangement joins TRBV20-1 to TRBJ1-5; D is undetermined. The sample was memory T cells sorted from blood. This TCR was sampled from a man in his late teens or twenties in good health. CDR3 DNA: TGCAGTGCTAGATCTGGCCATAGCAATCAGCCCCAGCATTTT. This encodes CSARSGHSNQPQHF.